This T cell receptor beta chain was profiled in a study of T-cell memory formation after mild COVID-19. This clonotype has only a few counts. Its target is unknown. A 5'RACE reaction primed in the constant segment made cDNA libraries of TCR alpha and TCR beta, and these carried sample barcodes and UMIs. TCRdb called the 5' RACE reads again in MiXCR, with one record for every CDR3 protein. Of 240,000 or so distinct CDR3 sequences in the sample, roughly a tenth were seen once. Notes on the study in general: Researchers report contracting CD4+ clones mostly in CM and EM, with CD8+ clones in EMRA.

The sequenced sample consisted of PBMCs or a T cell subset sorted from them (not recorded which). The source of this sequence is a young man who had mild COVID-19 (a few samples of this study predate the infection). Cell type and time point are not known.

This chain's CDR3 is CASSQAGTGPSEQFF. The CDR3 DNA reads TGCGCCAGCAGCCAGGCCGGGACTGGCCCTAGTGAGCAGTTCTTC. V is TRBV4-1 and J is TRBJ2-1; D possibly corresponds to TRBD2 (6 bases). The V and J ends lost 3 bases and 9 bases respectively, with 18 bases between them. The CDR3 covers 15 residues. Looked up from germline, CDR1 is MGHRA and CDR2 is YSYEKL.